The rows below give T cell receptor beta chains drawn from one sample of a study of cytotoxic CD8 clonotypes in ibrutinib-treated CLL. Data came from immunoSEQ multiplex PCR; TCRdb stores just in-frame clones and leaves some out. Seen here are a few hundred thousand clones, roughly 80% observed once, and the top ten hold roughly 6.3%. Sequenced material: PBMCs, taken before ibrutinib treatment. Receptors were obtained from a human donor with chronic lymphocytic leukemia. CDR3s include the opening cysteine and the closing phenylalanine or tryptophan. A D gene is named only where the DNA matches it firmly. Size tells how often a clone was seen (once, few, many) or the class of an expanded clone, and some rows leave it out.

j_gene: TRBJ2-5
v_gene: TRBV29-1
abundance: NA
d_gene: NA
CDR3nt: TGCAGCGTTGAAGTATCCGGGGGCTTAGGAGAGACCCAGTACTTC
CDR3aa: CSVEVSGGLGETQYF

j_gene: TRBJ1-5
v_gene: TRBV30
abundance: few
d_gene: NA
CDR3nt: TGTGCCTGGGGGCAGGGGAATCAGCCCCAGCATTTT
CDR3aa: CAWGQGNQPQHF

j_gene: TRBJ1-1
v_gene: TRBV28
abundance: NA
d_gene: TRBD1
CDR3nt: TGTGCCAGCAGTTTACCACAACTACAGGGGAAAGCTTTCTTT
CDR3aa: CASSLPQLQGKAFF

j_gene: TRBJ2-7
v_gene: TRBV9
abundance: NA
d_gene: TRBD2
CDR3nt: TGTGCCAGCAGCGAGGGACTAGCGGCGGGTTACGAGCAGTACTTC
CDR3aa: CASSEGLAAGYEQYF

j_gene: TRBJ1-5
v_gene: TRBV7-9
abundance: NA
d_gene: NA
CDR3nt: TGTGCCAGCAGCTCACCGGAGGGGATACAGCCCCAGCATTTT
CDR3aa: CASSSPEGIQPQHF

j_gene: TRBJ2-5
v_gene: TRBV5-1
abundance: NA
d_gene: NA
CDR3nt: TGCGCCAGCAGCCCCGACAGGAGAGAAGAGACCCAGTACTTC
CDR3aa: CASSPDRREETQYF

j_gene: TRBJ2-5
v_gene: TRBV9
abundance: NA
d_gene: TRBD1
CDR3nt: TGTGCCAGCAGCGCCCAGACAGGGGGCCAAGAGACCCAGTACTTC
CDR3aa: CASSAQTGGQETQYF

j_gene: TRBJ2-1
v_gene: TRBV9
abundance: NA
d_gene: TRBD2
CDR3nt: TGTGCCAGCAGCGTAGACCACCCCTCTCTAGCGGGAGTGTACAATGAGCAGTTCTTC
CDR3aa: CASSVDHPSLAGVYNEQFF

j_gene: TRBJ2-5
v_gene: TRBV29-1
abundance: few
d_gene: TRBD2
CDR3nt: TGCAGCGGGCTAACTAGCGGGGCCCAGTACTTC
CDR3aa: CSGLTSGAQYF

j_gene: TRBJ2-3
v_gene: TRBV6-1
abundance: NA
d_gene: TRBD2
CDR3nt: TGTGCCAGCAGTGTCCAAGCGGGAAGGAGCACAGATACGCAGTATTTT
CDR3aa: CASSVQAGRSTDTQYF

j_gene: TRBJ1-2
v_gene: TRBV6-5
abundance: NA
d_gene: NA
CDR3nt: TGTGCCAGCAGTTACTCGCCCGACTATGGCTACACCTTC
CDR3aa: CASSYSPDYGYTF

j_gene: TRBJ1-1
v_gene: TRBV18
abundance: NA
d_gene: NA
CDR3nt: TGTGCCAGCTCGAACAGGGAGAACACTGAAGCTTTCTTT
CDR3aa: CASSNRENTEAFF

j_gene: TRBJ2-1
v_gene: TRBV7-2
abundance: once
d_gene: NA
CDR3nt: TGTGCCAGCAGACCACACCGGGATTCCTCCAGGAATGAGCAGTTCTTC
CDR3aa: CASRPHRDSSRNEQFF

j_gene: TRBJ2-7
v_gene: TRBV4-1
abundance: NA
d_gene: TRBD2
CDR3nt: TGCGCCAGCAGCCAACGACTAGCGGGAGTTGACGAGCAGTACTTC
CDR3aa: CASSQRLAGVDEQYF

j_gene: TRBJ2-7
v_gene: TRBV15
abundance: NA
d_gene: NA
CDR3nt: TGTGCCACCAGCAGAGATCTCGCAGGGGCTAGCGAGCAGTACTTC
CDR3aa: CATSRDLAGASEQYF

j_gene: TRBJ2-5
v_gene: TRBV29-1
abundance: NA
d_gene: NA
CDR3nt: TGCAGCGTTTTTAGGGGAGAAGAGACCCAGTACTTC
CDR3aa: CSVFRGEETQYF

j_gene: TRBJ2-7
v_gene: TRBV23-1
abundance: once
d_gene: TRBD1
CDR3nt: TGCGCCAGCAGTCAAAGATCCGGGACAGATAACTACGAGCAGTACTTC
CDR3aa: CASSQRSGTDNYEQYF

j_gene: TRBJ1-1
v_gene: TRBV29-1
abundance: once
d_gene: NA
CDR3nt: TGCAGCGCCCAAGGACGGTTGAACACTGAAGCTTTCTTT
CDR3aa: CSAQGRLNTEAFF

j_gene: TRBJ2-7
v_gene: TRBV7-8
abundance: NA
d_gene: NA
CDR3nt: TGTGCCAGCAGCTTCAGGGAAGGCTACGAGCAGTACTTC
CDR3aa: CASSFREGYEQYF

j_gene: TRBJ2-1
v_gene: TRBV11-3
abundance: NA
d_gene: NA
CDR3nt: TGTGCCAGCAGCTTAGTATCTGGCGGCAATGAGCAGTTCTTC
CDR3aa: CASSLVSGGNEQFF

j_gene: TRBJ2-1
v_gene: TRBV9
abundance: NA
d_gene: NA
CDR3nt: TGTGCCAGCAACGAGCTAGCGTCCTACAATGAGCAGTTCTTC
CDR3aa: CASNELASYNEQFF

j_gene: TRBJ1-5
v_gene: TRBV6-5
abundance: once
d_gene: NA
CDR3nt: TGTGCCAGCAGTTACTCCCGGGCCGTGCCCCAGCATTTT
CDR3aa: CASSYSRAVPQHF

j_gene: TRBJ1-3
v_gene: TRBV7-9
abundance: NA
d_gene: NA
CDR3nt: TGTGCCAGCAGCCTACCGGGGGCAGTCTCTGGAAACACCATATATTTT
CDR3aa: CASSLPGAVSGNTIYF

j_gene: TRBJ2-4
v_gene: TRBV28
abundance: NA
d_gene: TRBD1
CDR3nt: TGTGCCAGCACTCTGACAGGGGGAACCAAAAACATTCAGTACTTC
CDR3aa: CASTLTGGTKNIQYF

j_gene: TRBJ1-5
v_gene: TRBV6-6
abundance: NA
d_gene: NA
CDR3nt: TGTGCCAGCAGTTACTGGAAAAATCAGCCCCAGCATTTT
CDR3aa: CASSYWKNQPQHF

j_gene: TRBJ2-7
v_gene: TRBV4-1
abundance: NA
d_gene: NA
CDR3nt: TGCGCCAGCAGCCAAGGGTTCCTAGGGCTTACCTACGAGCAGTACTTC
CDR3aa: CASSQGFLGLTYEQYF

j_gene: TRBJ1-2
v_gene: TRBV10-3
abundance: NA
d_gene: NA
CDR3nt: TGTGCCATCAGTGAGTCTTATCGGGAGCAGGGAAGGTATGGCTACACCTTC
CDR3aa: CAISESYREQGRYGYTF

j_gene: TRBJ2-7
v_gene: TRBV28
abundance: NA
d_gene: NA
CDR3nt: TGTGCCAGCAGTTTATCCCTGGGCTCCTACGAGCAGTACTTC
CDR3aa: CASSLSLGSYEQYF

j_gene: TRBJ2-7
v_gene: TRBV7-9
abundance: few
d_gene: NA
CDR3nt: TGTGCCAGCAGGCCTCAGGGGCTACGCTACGAGCAGTACTTC
CDR3aa: CASRPQGLRYEQYF

j_gene: TRBJ2-7
v_gene: TRBV7-2
abundance: NA
d_gene: TRBD1
CDR3nt: TGTGCCAGCAGCTTAGGGGGACAGGGGGCTTCTTACGAGCAGTACTTC
CDR3aa: CASSLGGQGASYEQYF

j_gene: TRBJ2-1
v_gene: TRBV5-5
abundance: NA
d_gene: NA
CDR3nt: TGTGCCAGCAGCTTGGAAGCCTACAATGAGCAGTTCTTC
CDR3aa: CASSLEAYNEQFF

j_gene: TRBJ1-4
v_gene: TRBV11-2
abundance: NA
d_gene: NA
CDR3nt: TGTGCCAGCAGCTTAATCCTAAAAGGGGGTGAAAAACTGTTTTTT
CDR3aa: CASSLILKGGEKLFF

j_gene: TRBJ2-1
v_gene: TRBV6-6
abundance: NA
d_gene: TRBD2
CDR3nt: TGTGCCAGCAGTCCAACTAGCGGACTAAACAATGAGCAGTTCTTC
CDR3aa: CASSPTSGLNNEQFF

j_gene: TRBJ1-5
v_gene: TRBV7-8
abundance: NA
d_gene: NA
CDR3nt: TGTGCCAGCAGCTTAGCGTACCGCAATCAGCCCCAGCATTTT
CDR3aa: CASSLAYRNQPQHF

j_gene: TRBJ2-7
v_gene: TRBV7-2
abundance: once
d_gene: TRBD2
CDR3nt: TGTGCCAGCAGCGCCCTAGTGGGAGGGACCTACGAGCAGTACTTC
CDR3aa: CASSALVGGTYEQYF

j_gene: TRBJ1-1
v_gene: TRBV28
abundance: few
d_gene: NA
CDR3nt: TGTGCCAGCAGTTCTGGGGCGCGGACTGAAGCTTTCTTT
CDR3aa: CASSSGARTEAFF

j_gene: TRBJ2-1
v_gene: TRBV6-4
abundance: NA
d_gene: NA
CDR3nt: TGTGCCAGTAGACGAGAACAGGGCCCTTACAATGAGCAGTTCTTC
CDR3aa: CASRREQGPYNEQFF

j_gene: TRBJ2-7
v_gene: TRBV5-1
abundance: NA
d_gene: TRBD2
CDR3nt: TGCGCCAGCAGCTGGACTAGCGGATACGAGCAGTACTTC
CDR3aa: CASSWTSGYEQYF

j_gene: TRBJ2-1
v_gene: TRBV18
abundance: few
d_gene: NA
CDR3nt: TGTGCCAGCTCACCGGAACGCAATGAGCAGTTCTTC
CDR3aa: CASSPERNEQFF

j_gene: TRBJ2-1
v_gene: TRBV4-1
abundance: NA
d_gene: TRBD2
CDR3nt: TGCGCCAGCAGCCAAGGGGTTAGCGGGATCAATGAGCAGTTCTTC
CDR3aa: CASSQGVSGINEQFF

j_gene: TRBJ2-7
v_gene: TRBV15
abundance: NA
d_gene: NA
CDR3nt: TGTGCCACCAGCAGAACCGACAGGCCCAAGTACGAGCAGTACTTC
CDR3aa: CATSRTDRPKYEQYF

j_gene: TRBJ1-2
v_gene: TRBV7-9
abundance: NA
d_gene: NA
CDR3nt: TGTGCCAGCAGCTTTCCCCAGTCATACGGCTACACCTTC
CDR3aa: CASSFPQSYGYTF

j_gene: TRBJ2-1
v_gene: TRBV7-9
abundance: NA
d_gene: NA
CDR3nt: TGTGCCAGCGCATCCGGGGTGGCCTCCTACAATGAGCAGTTCTTC
CDR3aa: CASASGVASYNEQFF